This T cell receptor beta chain comes out of a study of blood T cell repertoires in COVID-19. Study in general: Some COVID-19 samples were acute and others convalescent; all came from the United States, Italy and Spain.

Original processing notes: Amplification of reference gene primers was used by the study to estimate nucleated cell counts. The data were produced by immunoSEQ multiplex PCR, yet TCRdb's version contains in-frame clones alone and is incomplete. The D gene and trimming were derived from the DNA, and the V and J assignments and clone size from that table. The table lists tens of thousands of clones, roughly 78% of them singletons. This clone is deemed medium-sized (0.01 to 0.1%). Germline lookup yields CDR1 SGHAT and CDR2 FQNNGV. The CDR3 extends over 14 amino acids. The V segment lost 2 bases and the J segment 6 bases; nucleotides outside the gene matches: 4.

The material sequenced was peripheral blood. The chain recombines TRBV11-2 with TRBJ1-2; 9 bases line up with TRBD1. This clonotype was obtained from a boy aged 2 to 10 with active or convalescent COVID-19. DNA for the CDR3: TGTGCCAGCAGCTTAAACAGGGGGCTGGATGGCTACACCTTC. Residues: CASSLNRGLDGYTF.